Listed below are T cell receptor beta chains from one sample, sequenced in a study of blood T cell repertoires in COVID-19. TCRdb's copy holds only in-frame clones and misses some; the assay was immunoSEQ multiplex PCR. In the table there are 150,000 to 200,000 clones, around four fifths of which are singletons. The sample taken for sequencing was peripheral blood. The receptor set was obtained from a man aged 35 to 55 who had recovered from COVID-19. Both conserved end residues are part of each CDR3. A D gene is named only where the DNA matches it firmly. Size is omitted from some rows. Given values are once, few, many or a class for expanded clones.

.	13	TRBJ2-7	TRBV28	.	TGTGCCATTTCGGACGGAGGGTCCTACGAGCAGTACTTC	CAISDGGSYEQYF
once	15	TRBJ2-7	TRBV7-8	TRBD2	TGTGCCAGCAGCCTCAGGACTAGCGGATCCTACGAGCAGTACTTC	CASSLRTSGSYEQYF
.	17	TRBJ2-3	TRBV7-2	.	TGTGCCAGCAGCCCGTCGACTCTCCTGAGAAGCACAGATACGCAGTATTTT	CASSPSTLLRSTDTQYF
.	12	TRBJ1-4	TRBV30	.	TGTGCCTGGAGCCCCAACAGGGAAAAACTGTTTTTT	CAWSPNREKLFF
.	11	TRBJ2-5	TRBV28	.	TGTGCCAGCACCAGACTCGGGACCCAGTACTTC	CASTRLGTQYF
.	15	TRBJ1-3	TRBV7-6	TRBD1	TGTGCCAGCAGCTCGAACAGGGGGTCTGGAAACACCATATATTTT	CASSSNRGSGNTIYF
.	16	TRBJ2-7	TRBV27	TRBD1	TGTGCCAGCAGTCCCATACCTCAGGGGGCGTTCTACGAGCAGTACTTC	CASSPIPQGAFYEQYF
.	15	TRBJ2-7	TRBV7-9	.	TGTGCCAGCAGCCTGACAGGATCCAGGACCTACGAGCAGTACTTC	CASSLTGSRTYEQYF
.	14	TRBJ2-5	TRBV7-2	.	TGTGCCAGCATCCCTGACAGGTACCAAGAGACCCAGTACTTC	CASIPDRYQETQYF
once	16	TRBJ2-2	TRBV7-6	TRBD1	TGTGCCAGCAGCCGAACCGGGACAGGGGGAATCGGGGAGCTGTTTTTT	CASSRTGTGGIGELFF
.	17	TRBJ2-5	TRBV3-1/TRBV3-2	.	TGTGCCAGCAGCCAAGATATTTTGGCCAGGGTTCAAGAGACCCAGTACTTC	CASSQDILARVQETQYF
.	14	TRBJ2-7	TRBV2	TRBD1	TGTGCCAGCAGGGCACAGGGGTTTTCCTACGAGCAGTACTTC	CASRAQGFSYEQYF
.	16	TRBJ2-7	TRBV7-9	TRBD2	TGTGCCAGCAGCTCCGTTAGTAGCGGGGGGCGCTACGAGCAGTACTTC	CASSSVSSGGRYEQYF
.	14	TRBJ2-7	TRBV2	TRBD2	TGTGCCAGCAGTGAACCCAGCGGGAGCCGCGAGCAGTACTTC	CASSEPSGSREQYF
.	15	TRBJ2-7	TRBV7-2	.	TGTGCCAGCAGCTTAGGTTCCAGGAACTCCTACGAGCAGTACTTC	CASSLGSRNSYEQYF
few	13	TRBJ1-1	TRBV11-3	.	TGTGCCAGCAGCTTTGGCGGGAGAGGTGAAGCTTTCTTT	CASSFGGRGEAFF
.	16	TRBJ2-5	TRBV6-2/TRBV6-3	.	TGTGCCAGCAGTTACGGCGGGGCTAGTGGGGAGGAGACCCAGTACTTC	CASSYGGASGEETQYF
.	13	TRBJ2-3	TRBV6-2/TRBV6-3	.	TGTGCCAGCAGTACCTTAGGGGCAGATACGCAGTATTTT	CASSTLGADTQYF
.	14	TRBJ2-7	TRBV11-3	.	TGTGCCAGCAGCCCAATGGGGGCCTCTGGTGAGCAGTACTTC	CASSPMGASGEQYF
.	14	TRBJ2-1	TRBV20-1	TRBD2	TGCAGTGCTAGTGGGACTAGGATATACAATGAGCAGTTCTTC	CSASGTRIYNEQFF